This entry features one T cell receptor beta chain sequence. This specimen comes from a study of T cell changes during pregnancy in multiple sclerosis. With 3 bases removed from V and 6 bases from J, the gap between germline ends came to 8 bases. CDR1 is KGHSH, CDR2 LQKENI, per germline. This CDR3 spans 12 amino acids. Produced via immunoSEQ multiplex PCR; TCRdb's table is partial and in-frame only. Of tens of thousands of clones in the sample, 91% were seen once. The sequence was collected from a female donor with multiple sclerosis, enrolled in a pregnancy study. Here the sequenced sample was CD8+ T cells from peripheral blood mononuclear cells, taken after pregnancy. The J gene is TRBJ1-2, the V gene TRBV18; D is ambiguous. The CDR3 region is CASSPGKDGYTF. The CDR3 nucleotides are TGTGCCAGCTCACCCGGGAAAGATGGCTACACCTTC.